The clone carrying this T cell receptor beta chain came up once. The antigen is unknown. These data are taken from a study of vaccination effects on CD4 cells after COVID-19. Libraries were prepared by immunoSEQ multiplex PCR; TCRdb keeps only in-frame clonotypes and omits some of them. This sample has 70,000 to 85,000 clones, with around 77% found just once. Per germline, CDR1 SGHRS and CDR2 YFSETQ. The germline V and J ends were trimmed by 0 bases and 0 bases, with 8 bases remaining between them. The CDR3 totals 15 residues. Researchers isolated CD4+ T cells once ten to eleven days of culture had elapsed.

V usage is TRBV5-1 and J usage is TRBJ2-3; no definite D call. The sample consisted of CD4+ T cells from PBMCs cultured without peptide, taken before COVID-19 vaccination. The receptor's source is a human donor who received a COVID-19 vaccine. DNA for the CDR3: TGCGCCAGCAGCTTGGACCGGAGCAGCACAGATACGCAGTATTTT. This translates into CASSLDRSSTDTQYF.